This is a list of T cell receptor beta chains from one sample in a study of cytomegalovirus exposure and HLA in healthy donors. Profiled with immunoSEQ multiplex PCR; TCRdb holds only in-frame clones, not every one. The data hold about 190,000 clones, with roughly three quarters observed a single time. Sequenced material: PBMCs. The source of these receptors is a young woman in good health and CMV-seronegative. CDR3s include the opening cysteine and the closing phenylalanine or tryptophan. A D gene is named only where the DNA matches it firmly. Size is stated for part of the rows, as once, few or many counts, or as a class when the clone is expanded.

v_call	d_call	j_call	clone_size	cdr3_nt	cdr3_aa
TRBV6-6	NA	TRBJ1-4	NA	TGTGCCAGCAGTTACGCGCAGGGTGTAGGGGAAAAACTGTTTTTT	CASSYAQGVGEKLFF
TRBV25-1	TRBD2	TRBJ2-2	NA	TGTGCCAGCAGTGACCGGGGGGACACCGGGGAGCTGTTTTTT	CASSDRGDTGELFF
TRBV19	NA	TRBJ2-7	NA	TGTGCCAGTAGTCGCTCCGAGGGTTACGAGCAGTACTTC	CASSRSEGYEQYF
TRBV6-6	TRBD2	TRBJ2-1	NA	TGTGCCAGCAGTAGCCGGGGAAGCGGGGGGGCCGATGAGCAGTTCTTC	CASSSRGSGGADEQFF
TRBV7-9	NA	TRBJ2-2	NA	TGTGCCAGCAGCTTAGAATCCGGAGGGTTTACCGGGGAGCTGTTTTTT	CASSLESGGFTGELFF
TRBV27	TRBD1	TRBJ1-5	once	TGTGCCAGCAGTCCGGGGACAGTGGGCAATCAGCCCCAGCATTTT	CASSPGTVGNQPQHF
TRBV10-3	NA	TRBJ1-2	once	TGTGCCATCAGTGGGGGGGGCGCTAACTATGGCTACACCTTC	CAISGGGANYGYTF
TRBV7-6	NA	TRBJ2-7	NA	TGTGCCAGCAGCCTTACAGGGCCCTACGAGCAGTACTTC	CASSLTGPYEQYF
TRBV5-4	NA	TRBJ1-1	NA	TGTGCCAGCAGCCGCCCGGGGGGAGGGGTGACTGAAGCTTTCTTT	CASSRPGGGVTEAFF
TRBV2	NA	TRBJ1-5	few	TGTGCCAGCAGGGAACGGGGGTCTGGCAATCAGCCCCAGCATTTT	CASRERGSGNQPQHF
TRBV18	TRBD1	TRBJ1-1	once	TGTGCCAGCTCACCTGGGACAGGGGGCGTCACTGAAGCTTTCTTT	CASSPGTGGVTEAFF
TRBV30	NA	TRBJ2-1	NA	TGTGCCTGGAAACCGACAGGCGAGCCCTACAATGAGCAGTTCTTC	CAWKPTGEPYNEQFF
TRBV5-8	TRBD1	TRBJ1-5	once	TGTGCCAGCAAGCCTACAGGGGAACCGAATCAGCCCCAGCATTTT	CASKPTGEPNQPQHF
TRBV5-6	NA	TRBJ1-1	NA	TGTGCCAGCAGCACCTGGAGAGGCCTTACAATGAACACTGAAGCTTTCTTT	CASSTWRGLTMNTEAFF
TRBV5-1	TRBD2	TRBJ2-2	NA	TGCGCCAGCAAATACCTAGCGGGGGACACCGGGGAGCTGTTTTTT	CASKYLAGDTGELFF
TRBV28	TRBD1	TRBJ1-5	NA	TGTGCCAGCAGATACGGACAGGGGGCTTATCAGCCCCAGCATTTT	CASRYGQGAYQPQHF
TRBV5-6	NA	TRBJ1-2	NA	TGTGCCAGCAGCTTTATGCACGGACAGGGCTACACCTTC	CASSFMHGQGYTF
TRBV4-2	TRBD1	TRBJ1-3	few	TGTGCCAGCAGCCAAGTTTCGGGGGGGGGACAGGGCAGATCTGGAAACACCATATATTTT	CASSQVSGGGQGRSGNTIYF
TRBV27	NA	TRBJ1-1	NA	TGTGCCAGCCGTCCCGGGGTTCTGAACACTGAAGCTTTCTTT	CASRPGVLNTEAFF
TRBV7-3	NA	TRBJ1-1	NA	TGTGCCAGCAGCGCGACAGCCTCAGGGACTGAAGCTTTCTTT	CASSATASGTEAFF
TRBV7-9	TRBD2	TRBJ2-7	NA	TGTGCCAGCAGCCCCACGCATTTACTAGCGGGGGGGTCGGAGCAGTACTTC	CASSPTHLLAGGSEQYF
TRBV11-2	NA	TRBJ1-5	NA	TGTGCCAGCAGCCGCGCCCAACATCAGCCCCAGCATTTT	CASSRAQHQPQHF
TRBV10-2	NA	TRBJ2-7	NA	TGCGCCAGCAGTGAGTCAGCGGGTTCAACCTACGAGCAGTACTTC	CASSESAGSTYEQYF
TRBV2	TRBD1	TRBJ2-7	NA	TGTGCCAGCAGGGACAGGGGTTTGGACGAGCAGTACTTC	CASRDRGLDEQYF
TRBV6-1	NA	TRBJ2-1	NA	TGTGCCAGCAGTGATGTAGCGGCGAGCTCCTACAATGAGCAGTTCTTC	CASSDVAASSYNEQFF
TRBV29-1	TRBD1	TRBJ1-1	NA	TGCAGCGTTGGGGCAGGGGGGTACACTGAAGCTTTCTTT	CSVGAGGYTEAFF
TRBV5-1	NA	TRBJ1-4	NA	TGCGCCAGCAGCTTGGGGGGGCAGAGTAATGAAAAACTGTTTTTT	CASSLGGQSNEKLFF
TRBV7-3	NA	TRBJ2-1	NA	TGTGCCAGCAGCTTATCAGGGAATGAGCAGTTCTTC	CASSLSGNEQFF
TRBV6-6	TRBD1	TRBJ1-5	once	TGTGCCAGCAGGATACCGGGACAGGGAGATCAGCCCCAGCATTTT	CASRIPGQGDQPQHF
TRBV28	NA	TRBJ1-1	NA	TGTGCCAGCCTGACAGTCAACACTGAAGCTTTCTTT	CASLTVNTEAFF
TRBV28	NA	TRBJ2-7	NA	TGTGCCAGCAGTTTCGCAGGGGTCCACGAGCAGTACTTC	CASSFAGVHEQYF
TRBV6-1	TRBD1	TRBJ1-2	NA	TGTGCCAGCAGTGAAATGGACAGGGCGGGCTATGGCTACACCTTC	CASSEMDRAGYGYTF
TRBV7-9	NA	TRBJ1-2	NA	TGTGCCAGCATTAGCTTAGGTCAAGCCGCTAACTATGGCTACACCTTC	CASISLGQAANYGYTF
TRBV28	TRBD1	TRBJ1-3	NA	TGTGCCAGCAGTTTACCAGGGGGCACTGGAAACACCATATATTTT	CASSLPGGTGNTIYF
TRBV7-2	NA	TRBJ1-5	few	TGTGCCAGCAGCTTTGGTGAGGGTCAGCCCCAGCATTTT	CASSFGEGQPQHF
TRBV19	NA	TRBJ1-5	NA	TGTGCCAGTAGTAACCAGGGGCGCAATCAGCCCCAGCATTTT	CASSNQGRNQPQHF
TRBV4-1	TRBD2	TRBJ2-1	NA	TGCGCCAGCCGCGGGGGGGATGGGTATGAGCAGTTCTTC	CASRGGDGYEQFF
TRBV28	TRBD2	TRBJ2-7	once	TGTGCCAGCAGACCGGGACTAGCGGCCTACGAGCAGTACTTC	CASRPGLAAYEQYF